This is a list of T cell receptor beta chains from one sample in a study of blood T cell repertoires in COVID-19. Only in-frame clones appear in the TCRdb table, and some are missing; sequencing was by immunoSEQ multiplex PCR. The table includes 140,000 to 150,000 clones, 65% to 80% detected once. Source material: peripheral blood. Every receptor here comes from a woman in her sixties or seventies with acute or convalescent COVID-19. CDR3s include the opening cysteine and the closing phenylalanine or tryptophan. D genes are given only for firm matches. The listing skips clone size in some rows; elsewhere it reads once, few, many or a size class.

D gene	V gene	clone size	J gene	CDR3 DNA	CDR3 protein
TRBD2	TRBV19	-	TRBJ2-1	TGTGCCAGTAGTAGGCGGGAAGCGGGGAATGAGCAGTTCTTC	CASSRREAGNEQFF
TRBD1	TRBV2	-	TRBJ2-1	TGTGCCAGCCGAAGAGAAACAGGGGTCCCTGAGCAGTTCTTC	CASRRETGVPEQFF
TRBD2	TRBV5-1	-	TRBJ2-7	TGCGCCAGCAGCAGGACCGGGACTAGCGTAGTTGAGGAGCAGTACTTC	CASSRTGTSVVEEQYF
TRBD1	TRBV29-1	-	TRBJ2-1	TGCAGCGTTCGGACAGGTTACTACAATGAGCAGTTCTTC	CSVRTGYYNEQFF
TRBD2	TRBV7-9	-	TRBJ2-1	TGTGCCAGCAGCCGGACTAGCGGGAGATACAATGAGCAGTTCTTC	CASSRTSGRYNEQFF
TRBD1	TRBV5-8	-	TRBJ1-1	TGTGCCAGCAGCTTTGTTCTGGGACAGGGGGCTAGCGCTGAAGCTTTCTTT	CASSFVLGQGASAEAFF
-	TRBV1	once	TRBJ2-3	TGCACCAGCAGCCAAGAAGGACTAGCGGGTGGTATAGCAGATACGCAGTATTTT	CTSSQEGLAGGIADTQYF
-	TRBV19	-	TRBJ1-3	TGTGCCAGTAGTATAATAACGGGGACAGGAAACACCATATATTTT	CASSIITGTGNTIYF
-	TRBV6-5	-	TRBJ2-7	TGTGCCAGCAGACGGACAGACTCCTACGAGCAGTACTTC	CASRRTDSYEQYF
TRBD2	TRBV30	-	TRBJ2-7	TGTGCCGGGGTTATACGGGCCGGACTAGCAACATACGAGCAGTACTTC	CAGVIRAGLATYEQYF
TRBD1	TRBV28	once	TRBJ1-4	TGTGCCAGCAGATCAGGGGGCGCCGGTGAAAAACTGTTTTTT	CASRSGGAGEKLFF
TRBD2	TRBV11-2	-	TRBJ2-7	TGTGCCAGCAGCTTAAGCGGGAGCCCTTCCTACGAGCAGTACTTC	CASSLSGSPSYEQYF
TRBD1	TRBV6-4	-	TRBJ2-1	TGTGCCAGCAGTGAAGGGACAGGAACCTACAATGAGCAGTTCTTC	CASSEGTGTYNEQFF
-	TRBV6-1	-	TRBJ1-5	TGTGCCAGCAGTGAATCAGTCGTAAATACAGGACCTCAGGGTGAGCCCCAGCATTTT	CASSESVVNTGPQGEPQHF
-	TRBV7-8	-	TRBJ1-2	TGTGCCAGCAGCTCAGACTATGGCTACACCTTC	CASSSDYGYTF
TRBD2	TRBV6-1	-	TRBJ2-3	TGTGCCAGCAGTGAAGTGGGGAGCGGGAGCGATACGCAGTATTTT	CASSEVGSGSDTQYF
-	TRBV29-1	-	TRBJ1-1	TGCAGCGTTGGGGCGAGGGAGAACACTGAAGCTTTCTTT	CSVGARENTEAFF
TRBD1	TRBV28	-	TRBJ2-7	TGTGCCAGCAGTCCACCCGGGACAGGGTACGAGCAGTACTTC	CASSPPGTGYEQYF
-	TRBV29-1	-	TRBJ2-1	TGCAGCGTTACAACAGGGAGTGAGCAGTTCTTC	CSVTTGSEQFF
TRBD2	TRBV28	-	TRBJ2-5	TGTGCCAGCAGTCCCCGGACTAGCGGGAGAAATAGAAGGGGCGAGACCCAGTACTTC	CASSPRTSGRNRRGETQYF
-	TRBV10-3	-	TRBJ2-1	TGTGCCATCAGTGAGTCCTTTATCGCGGCGGGACGCACTCACAATGAGCAGTTCTTC	CAISESFIAAGRTHNEQFF
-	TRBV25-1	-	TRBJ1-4	TGTGCCAGCAGTGAATACGGGGATCAAAAACTGTTTTTT	CASSEYGDQKLFF
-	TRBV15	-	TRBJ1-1	TGTGCCACCAGCAGAGTTCGAACGGGGATCGGAGCTTTCTTT	CATSRVRTGIGAFF
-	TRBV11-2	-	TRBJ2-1	TGTGCCAGCAGCTTAGACAGGGGCTCCTACAATGAGCAGTTCTTC	CASSLDRGSYNEQFF
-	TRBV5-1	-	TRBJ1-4	TGCGCCAGCAGCTTGGGGACAGTGGGGGAAAAACTGTTTTTT	CASSLGTVGEKLFF
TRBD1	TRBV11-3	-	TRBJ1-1	TGTGCCAGCACCCCTCGGGACAGGGGAGGTGAAGCTTTCTTT	CASTPRDRGGEAFF
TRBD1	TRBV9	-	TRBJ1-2	TGTGCCAGCACGGCCCAGACAGGGGGTGGTGGCTACACCTTC	CASTAQTGGGGYTF
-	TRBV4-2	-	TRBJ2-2	TGTGCCAGCAGCCAAGGCGCGACTAGCACCGGGGAGCTGTTTTTT	CASSQGATSTGELFF
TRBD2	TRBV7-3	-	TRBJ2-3	TGTGCCAGCAGCTTAGCGGGAGGGGTGTTAGATACGCAGTATTTT	CASSLAGGVLDTQYF
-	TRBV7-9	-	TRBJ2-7	TGTGCCAGCAGCACCCCCCGAGGAGGTCCTAGCTCCTACGAGCAGTACTTC	CASSTPRGGPSSYEQYF
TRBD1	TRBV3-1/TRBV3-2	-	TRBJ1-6	TGTGCCAGCAGCCCGACGGGACAGTCTAATTCACCCCTCCACTTT	CASSPTGQSNSPLHF
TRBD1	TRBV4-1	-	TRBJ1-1	TGCGCCAGCAGCCGTACAGGGGGCAGGAACACTGAAGCTTTCTTT	CASSRTGGRNTEAFF
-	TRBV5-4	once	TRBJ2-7	TGTGCCAGCAGCTCTCTCGACGAGCAGTACTTC	CASSSLDEQYF
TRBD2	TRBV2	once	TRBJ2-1	TGTGCCAGCAGTGCGACTAGCGGGAGTTATAATGAGCAGTTCTTC	CASSATSGSYNEQFF
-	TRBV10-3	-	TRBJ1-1	TGTGCCGTCGGGACAAACCCCACGGCTTTCTTT	CAVGTNPTAFF
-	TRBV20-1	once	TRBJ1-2	TGCAGTGCTAGAGGCCCGGGGGGCTACACCTTC	CSARGPGGYTF
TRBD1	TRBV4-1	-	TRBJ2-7	TGCGCCAGCAGCCAAGGGCGGGACAGGACCTACGAGCAGTACTTC	CASSQGRDRTYEQYF
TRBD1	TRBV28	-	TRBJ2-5	TGTGCCAGCAGTCCCCCGGGTAGCGGGACAGGGGTGTACCAAGAGACCCAGTACTTC	CASSPPGSGTGVYQETQYF
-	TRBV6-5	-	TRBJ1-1	TGTGCCGCAGCCGTGGGCTGGGACACTGAAGCTTTCTTT	CAAAVGWDTEAFF
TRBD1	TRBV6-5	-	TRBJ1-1	TGTGCCAGCGGGATAGGGGGCTTTAACACTGAAGCTTTCTTT	CASGIGGFNTEAFF
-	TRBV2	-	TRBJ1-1	TGTGCCAGCACCGAAACTGAGGGCACTGAAGCTTTCTTT	CASTETEGTEAFF
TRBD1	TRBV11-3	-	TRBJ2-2	TGTGCCAGCAGCCCTGGACAGGGGGCCGGGGAGCTGTTTTTT	CASSPGQGAGELFF
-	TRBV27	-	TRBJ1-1	TGTGCCAGCAGTTTTGGTGGGGGGGCGGGTAACACTGAAGCTTTCTTT	CASSFGGGAGNTEAFF
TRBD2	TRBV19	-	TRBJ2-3	TGTGCCAGTAGCCTGGGACTAGCGGGAATCACAGATACGCAGTATTTT	CASSLGLAGITDTQYF
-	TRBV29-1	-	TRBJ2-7	TGCAGCGCCTACCTACTAGCAAGGTCGGGCGAGCAGTACTTC	CSAYLLARSGEQYF
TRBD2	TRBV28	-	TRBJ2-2	TGTGCCAGCAGCGAATTACTAGCGGGAGAGCGGACCGGGGAGCTGTTTTTT	CASSELLAGERTGELFF
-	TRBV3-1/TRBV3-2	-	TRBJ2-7	TGTGCCAGCAGCCCCTATCTAAGAGGCTACGAGCAGTACTTC	CASSPYLRGYEQYF
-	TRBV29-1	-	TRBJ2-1	TGCAGCGTAGAAGATAGCTCCTACAATGAGCAGTTCTTC	CSVEDSSYNEQFF
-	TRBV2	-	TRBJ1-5	TGTGCCAGCAGTGTTGTCGGGGGGGACCAGCCCCAGCATTTT	CASSVVGGDQPQHF
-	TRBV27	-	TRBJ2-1	TGTGCCAGCAGTTTAACGGGATTTGAGCAGTTCTTC	CASSLTGFEQFF
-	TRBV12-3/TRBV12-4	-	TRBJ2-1	TGTGCCAGCAGTTTGGGGACTGCGGGTGAGCAGTTCTTC	CASSLGTAGEQFF
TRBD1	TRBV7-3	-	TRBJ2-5	TGTGCCAGCAGCTCGAGCCCGGGACAGCGGGAGACCCAGTACTTC	CASSSSPGQRETQYF